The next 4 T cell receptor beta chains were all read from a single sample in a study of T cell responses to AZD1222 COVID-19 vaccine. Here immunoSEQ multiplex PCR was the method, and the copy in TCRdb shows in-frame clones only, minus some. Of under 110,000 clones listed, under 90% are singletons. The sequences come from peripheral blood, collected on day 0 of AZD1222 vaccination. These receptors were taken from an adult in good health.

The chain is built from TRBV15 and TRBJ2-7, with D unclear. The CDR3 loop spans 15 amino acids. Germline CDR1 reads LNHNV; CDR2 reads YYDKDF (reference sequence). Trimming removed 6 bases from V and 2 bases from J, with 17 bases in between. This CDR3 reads CATSTFATRPYEQYF. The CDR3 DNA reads TGTGCCACCAGTACCTTTGCGACGCGCCCCTACGAGCAGTACTTC.

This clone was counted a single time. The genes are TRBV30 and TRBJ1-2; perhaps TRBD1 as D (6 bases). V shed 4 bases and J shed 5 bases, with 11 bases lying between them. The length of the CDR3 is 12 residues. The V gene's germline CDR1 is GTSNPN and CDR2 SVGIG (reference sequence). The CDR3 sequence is CAWTKGGYGYTF. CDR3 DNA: TGTGCCTGGACCAAGGGGGGGTATGGCTACACCTTC.

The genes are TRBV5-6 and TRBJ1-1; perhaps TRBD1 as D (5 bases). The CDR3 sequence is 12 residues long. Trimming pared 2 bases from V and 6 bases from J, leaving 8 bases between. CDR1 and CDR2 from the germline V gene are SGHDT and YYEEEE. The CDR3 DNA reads TGTGCCAGCAGCTTCAGGGTTTCTGAAGCTTTCTTT. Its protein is CASSFRVSEAFF.

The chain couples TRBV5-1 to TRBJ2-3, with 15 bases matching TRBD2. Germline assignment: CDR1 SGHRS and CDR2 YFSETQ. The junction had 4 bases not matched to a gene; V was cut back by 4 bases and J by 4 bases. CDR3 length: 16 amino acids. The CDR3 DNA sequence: TGCGCCAGCAGCGCCTGGACTAGCGGGAGGGCAGATACGCAGTATTTT. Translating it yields CASSAWTSGRADTQYF.